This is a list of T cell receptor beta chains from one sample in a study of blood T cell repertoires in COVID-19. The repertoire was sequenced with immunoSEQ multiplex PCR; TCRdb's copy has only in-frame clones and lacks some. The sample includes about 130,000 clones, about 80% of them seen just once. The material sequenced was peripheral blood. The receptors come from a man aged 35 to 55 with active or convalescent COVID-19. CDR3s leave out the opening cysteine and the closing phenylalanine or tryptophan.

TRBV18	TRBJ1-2	ASSPQYRGDGYGYT
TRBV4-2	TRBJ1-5	ASSQDGQGGDQPQH
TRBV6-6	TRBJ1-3	ASSPRQSSGNTIY
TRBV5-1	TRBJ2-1	ASSLSSTSRGNEQF
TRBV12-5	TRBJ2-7	ASGFIIGPGQRYEQY
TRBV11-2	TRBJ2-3	ASSLGSLADSTDTQY
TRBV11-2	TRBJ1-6	ASSLRAGGYNSPLH
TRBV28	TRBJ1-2	ASSRDTPWVYGYT
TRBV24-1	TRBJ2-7	ATHRGGVYEQY
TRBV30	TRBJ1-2	AWSATGFGGYT
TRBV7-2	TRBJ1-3	ASSLLGQGNSGNTIY
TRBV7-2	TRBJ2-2	ASSPRVLAGGNTGELF
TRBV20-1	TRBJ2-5	SASPAGQETQY
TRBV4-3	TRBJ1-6	ASSQMSGTANSPLH
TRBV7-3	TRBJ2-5	ASSTTGGDETQY
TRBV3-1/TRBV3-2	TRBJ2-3	ASSTTGGPQY
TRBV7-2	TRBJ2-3	ASSLVGTGQTDTQY
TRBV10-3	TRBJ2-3	AISETGYTDTQY
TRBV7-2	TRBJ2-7	ASRSDSYEQY
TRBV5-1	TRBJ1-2	ASTTNPTGGYGYT
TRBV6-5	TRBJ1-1	ASSYPDRGGTEAF
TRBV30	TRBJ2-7	AWSGTSGFLEQY
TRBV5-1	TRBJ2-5	ASSLESRVQETQY
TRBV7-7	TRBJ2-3	ASSPQTSGGIDTQY
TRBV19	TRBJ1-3	ASSSSGSGNTIY
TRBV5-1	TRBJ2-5	ASSLAGTGSVETQY
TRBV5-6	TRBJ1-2	ASSLGKGGYGYT
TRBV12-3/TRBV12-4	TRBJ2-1	ASSLGQYNEQF
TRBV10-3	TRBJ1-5	AIKGQEPYQPQH
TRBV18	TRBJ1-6	ASSPMTGYNSPLH
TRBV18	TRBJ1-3	ASSSGWISGNTIY
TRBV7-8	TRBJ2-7	ASSFRGVYEQY
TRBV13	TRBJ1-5	ASSLGGASNQPQH
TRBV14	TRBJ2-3	ASSLGRLSGASTDTQY
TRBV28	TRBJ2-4	ASSRTGRLGIQY
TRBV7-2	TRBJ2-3	ASSLYADTQY
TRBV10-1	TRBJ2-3	ASSESAGGLADTQY
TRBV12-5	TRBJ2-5	ASGSRTATSPTQY
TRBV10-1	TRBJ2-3	ASSESRTPPYTQY
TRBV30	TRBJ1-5	AWTRGPSGNQPQH
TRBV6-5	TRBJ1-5	ASTSQGNSNQPQH
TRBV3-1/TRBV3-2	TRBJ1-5	ASSQDHREDQPQH
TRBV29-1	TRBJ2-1	SVSPRLANNEQF
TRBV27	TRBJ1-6	ASRLEAGSYNSPLH
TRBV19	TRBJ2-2	ASRDKNTGELF
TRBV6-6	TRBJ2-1	ASSWERGGYEQF
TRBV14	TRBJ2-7	ASSQSPTSAYEQY
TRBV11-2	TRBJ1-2	ASSPDRAYGYT
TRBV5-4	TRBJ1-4	ASSLQGAPGQLF
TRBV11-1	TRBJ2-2	ASSIQGAQWGGELF
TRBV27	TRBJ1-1	ASSLLRGFMNTEAF
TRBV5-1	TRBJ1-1	ASSAGWVNTEAF
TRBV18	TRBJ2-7	ASSPSGTGNYEQY
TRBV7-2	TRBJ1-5	ASSLALSGNQPQH
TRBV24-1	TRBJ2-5	ATSDHRGPQETQY
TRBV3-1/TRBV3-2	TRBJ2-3	ASSQALAGGTDTQY
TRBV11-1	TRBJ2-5	ASTAKSGLRETQY
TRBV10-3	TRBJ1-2	ATISGTGLFGYT
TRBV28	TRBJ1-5	ASSAPRQRQQPQH
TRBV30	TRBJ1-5	AWSVRQGHQPQH